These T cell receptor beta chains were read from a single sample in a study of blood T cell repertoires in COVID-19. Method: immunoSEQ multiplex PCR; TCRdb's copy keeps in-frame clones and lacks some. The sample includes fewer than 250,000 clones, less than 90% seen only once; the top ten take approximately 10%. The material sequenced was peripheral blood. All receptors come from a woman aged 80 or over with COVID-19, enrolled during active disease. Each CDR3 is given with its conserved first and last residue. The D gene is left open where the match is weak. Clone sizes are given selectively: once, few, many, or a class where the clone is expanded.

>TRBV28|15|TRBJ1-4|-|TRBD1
TGTGCCAGCAGTTTATCTGGGACAGGGGATGAAAAACTGTTTTTT
CASSLSGTGDEKLFF
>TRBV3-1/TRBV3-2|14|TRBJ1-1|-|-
TGTGCCAGCAGCCACGGACAGTCGAACACTGAAGCTTTCTTT
CASSHGQSNTEAFF
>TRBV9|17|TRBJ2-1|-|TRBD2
TGTGCCAGCAGCGTGGGTAGCGGGGGGGCCGGGAACAATGAGCAGTTCTTC
CASSVGSGGAGNNEQFF
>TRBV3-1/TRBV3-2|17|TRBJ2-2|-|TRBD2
TGTGCCAGCAGCCTCGGGACTAGCGGGGGTAACACCGGGGAGCTGTTTTTT
CASSLGTSGGNTGELFF
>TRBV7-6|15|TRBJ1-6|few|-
TGTGCCAGCAGCCCTAGGACAGCCTTTAATTCACCCCTCCACTTT
CASSPRTAFNSPLHF
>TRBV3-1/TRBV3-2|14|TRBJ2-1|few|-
TGTGCCAGCCAACAGGGTAAGTCCTACAATGAGCAGTTCTTC
CASQQGKSYNEQFF
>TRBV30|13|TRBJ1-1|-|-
TGTGCCTGGAGTGTGGAGGGTGACACTGAAGCTTTCTTT
CAWSVEGDTEAFF
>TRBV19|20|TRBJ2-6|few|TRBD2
TGTGCCAGTAGTATAGACACCGGACTAGCGGGCTTCTCTGGGGCCAACGTCCTGACTTTC
CASSIDTGLAGFSGANVLTF
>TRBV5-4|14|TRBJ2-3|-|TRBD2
TGTGCCAGCAGCGCCCCGGGGGGGCCCGATACGCAGTATTTT
CASSAPGGPDTQYF
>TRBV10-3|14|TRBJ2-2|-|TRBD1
TGTGCCACCCTGACAGGGGCGAACACCGGGGAGCTGTTTTTT
CATLTGANTGELFF
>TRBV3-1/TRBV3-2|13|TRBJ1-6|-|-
TGTGCCAGCAGCCAAGGAAATCTATCACCCCTCCACTTT
CASSQGNLSPLHF
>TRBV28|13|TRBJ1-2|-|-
TGTGCCAGCAGCCGTTTGCAGGCCCGTGGCTACACCTTC
CASSRLQARGYTF
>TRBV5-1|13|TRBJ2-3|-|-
TGCGCCAGCAGCGCCTCAGTTACAGATACGCAGTATTTT
CASSASVTDTQYF
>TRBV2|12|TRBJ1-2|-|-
TGTGCCAGCAGTCCGTTGACAGATGGCTACACCTTC
CASSPLTDGYTF
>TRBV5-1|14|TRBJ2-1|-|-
TGCGCCAGCAGCTTGGGTCGAGAATACAATGAGCAGTTCTTC
CASSLGREYNEQFF
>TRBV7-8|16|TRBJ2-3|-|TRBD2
TGTGCCAGCAGCGACGGGACTAGCGGGGGGACAGATACGCAGTATTTT
CASSDGTSGGTDTQYF
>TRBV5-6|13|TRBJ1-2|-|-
TGTGCCAGCAGCTTGGTAGATAACTATGGCTACACCTTC
CASSLVDNYGYTF
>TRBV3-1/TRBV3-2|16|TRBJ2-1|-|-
TGTGCCAGCAGCCAAGGATGGAGGAGCTCCTACAATGAGCAGTTCTTC
CASSQGWRSSYNEQFF
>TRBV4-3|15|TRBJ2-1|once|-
TGCGCCAGCAGCCAAGAGCTGGGGGGGCTCAATGAGCAGTTCTTC
CASSQELGGLNEQFF
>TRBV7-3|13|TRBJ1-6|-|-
TGTGCCAGCAGCAAGGACAGAGATTCACCCCTCCACTTT
CASSKDRDSPLHF
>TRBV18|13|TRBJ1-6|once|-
TGTGCCAGCTCTCACCCCGGGGATTCACCCCTCCACTTT
CASSHPGDSPLHF
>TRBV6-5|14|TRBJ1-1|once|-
TGTGCCAGCAGGGAGTCGCTGATGAACACTGAAGCTTTCTTT
CASRESLMNTEAFF
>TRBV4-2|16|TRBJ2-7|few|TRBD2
TGTGCCAGCAGCCAAGAGAAGCGGGGGGTCTTCTACGAGCAGTACTTC
CASSQEKRGVFYEQYF
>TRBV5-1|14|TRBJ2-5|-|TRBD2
TGCGCCAGCAGCCAAGCGGGGCCGGCGGAGACCCAGTACTTC
CASSQAGPAETQYF
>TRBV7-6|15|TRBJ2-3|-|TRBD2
TGTGCCAGCAGCCAAACCAGCGGGGGGGCAGATACGCAGTATTTT
CASSQTSGGADTQYF
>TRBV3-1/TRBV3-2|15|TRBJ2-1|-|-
TGTGCCAGCAGCCACACATTCACAGGGTGGAATGAGCAGTTCTTC
CASSHTFTGWNEQFF
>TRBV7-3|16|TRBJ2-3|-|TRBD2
TGTGCCAGCAGCTCGGGACTAGCGGGGGGCACAGATACGCAGTATTTT
CASSSGLAGGTDTQYF
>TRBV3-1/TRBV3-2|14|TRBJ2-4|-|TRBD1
TGTGCCAGCAGCCTCGGACTGGTAACAGGGGGCGAGTACTTC
CASSLGLVTGGEYF
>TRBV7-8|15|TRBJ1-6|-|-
TGTGCCAGCACCGAGGATGGCAACTATAATTCACCCCTCCACTTT
CASTEDGNYNSPLHF
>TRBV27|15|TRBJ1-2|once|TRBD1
TGTGCCAGCAGAGTGTCGGGACAGGGCCATTATGGCTACACCTTC
CASRVSGQGHYGYTF
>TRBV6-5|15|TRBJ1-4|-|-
TGTGCCAGCAGTTACTCTGCAGGGTTGTATGAAAAACTGTTTTTT
CASSYSAGLYEKLFF
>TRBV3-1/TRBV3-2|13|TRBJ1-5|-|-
TGTGCCAGCAGCCAAATCGGGAATCAGCCCCAGCATTTT
CASSQIGNQPQHF
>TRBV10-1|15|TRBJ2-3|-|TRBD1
TGCGCCAGCAGCCCAGGACAGGGGAAGACAGATACGCAGTATTTT
CASSPGQGKTDTQYF
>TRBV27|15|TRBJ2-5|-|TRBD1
TGTGCCAGCACCACGACACAGGGGGCGATGGAGACCCAGTACTTC
CASTTTQGAMETQYF
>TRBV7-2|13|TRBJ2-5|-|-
TGTGCCAGCCGCCGCGGGGGCGTGGAGACCCAGTACTTC
CASRRGGVETQYF
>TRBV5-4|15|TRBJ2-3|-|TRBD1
TGTGCCAGCAGCTTGGGGACAGGGCTGGTGGATACGCAGTATTTT
CASSLGTGLVDTQYF
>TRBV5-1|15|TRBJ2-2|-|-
TGCGCCAGCAGCTTGGCCACGACTAGTACTGGGGAGCTGTTTTTT
CASSLATTSTGELFF
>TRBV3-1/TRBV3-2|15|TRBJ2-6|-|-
TGTGCCAGCAGCCAAGGACAGCTCCGCGTCAACGTCCTGACTTTC
CASSQGQLRVNVLTF
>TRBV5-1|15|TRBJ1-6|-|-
TGCGCCAGCAGCTCCGGGACAACCTATAATTCACCCCTCCACTTT
CASSSGTTYNSPLHF
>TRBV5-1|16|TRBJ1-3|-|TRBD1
TGCGCCAGCAGCCGCGGACAGGATCACTCTGGAAACACCATATATTTT
CASSRGQDHSGNTIYF
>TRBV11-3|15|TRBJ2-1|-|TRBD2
TGTGCCAGCAGCTTAATCAGCGGGGGGGCAAATGAGCAGTTCTTC
CASSLISGGANEQFF
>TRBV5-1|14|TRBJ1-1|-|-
TGCGCCAGCAGCTCAGACAGCCCAAACACTGAAGCTTTCTTT
CASSSDSPNTEAFF
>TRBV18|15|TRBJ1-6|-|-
TGTGCCAGCTCACCATCTCAGGGTTCCAATTCACCCCTCCACTTT
CASSPSQGSNSPLHF
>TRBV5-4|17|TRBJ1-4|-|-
TGTGCCAGCAGCTTGGGCCCAGGAACAGGGTACAGTGAAAAACTGTTTTTT
CASSLGPGTGYSEKLFF
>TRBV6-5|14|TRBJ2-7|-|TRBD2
TGTGCCAGCAGAGGGAGGGGCGGTAGTGTCGAGCAGTACTTC
CASRGRGGSVEQYF
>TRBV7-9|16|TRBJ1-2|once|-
TGTGCCAGCAGCTTCGTCGGACAAGCCACGCCATATGGCTACACCTTC
CASSFVGQATPYGYTF
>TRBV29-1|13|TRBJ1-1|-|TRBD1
TGCAGCGTTGAAAGGACAGGGGGCACTGAAGCTTTCTTT
CSVERTGGTEAFF
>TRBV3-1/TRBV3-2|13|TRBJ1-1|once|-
TGTGCCAGCAGCCCCAGGGGGAACACTGAAGCTTTCTTT
CASSPRGNTEAFF
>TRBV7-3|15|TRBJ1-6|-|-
TGTGCCAGCAGCTACCTGGGGGCCGGGAATTCACCCCTCCACTTT
CASSYLGAGNSPLHF
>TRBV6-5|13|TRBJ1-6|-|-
TGTGCCAGCAGTAAGCAACAGGGAGCACCCCTCCACTTT
CASSKQQGAPLHF
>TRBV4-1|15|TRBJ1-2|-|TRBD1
TGCGCCAGCAGCAGTGAGACAGGGGCATTCTATGGCTACACCTTC
CASSSETGAFYGYTF
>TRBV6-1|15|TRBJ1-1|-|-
TGTGCCAGCAGTGAAGCGAAAACAGGATTAACTGAAGCTTTCTTT
CASSEAKTGLTEAFF